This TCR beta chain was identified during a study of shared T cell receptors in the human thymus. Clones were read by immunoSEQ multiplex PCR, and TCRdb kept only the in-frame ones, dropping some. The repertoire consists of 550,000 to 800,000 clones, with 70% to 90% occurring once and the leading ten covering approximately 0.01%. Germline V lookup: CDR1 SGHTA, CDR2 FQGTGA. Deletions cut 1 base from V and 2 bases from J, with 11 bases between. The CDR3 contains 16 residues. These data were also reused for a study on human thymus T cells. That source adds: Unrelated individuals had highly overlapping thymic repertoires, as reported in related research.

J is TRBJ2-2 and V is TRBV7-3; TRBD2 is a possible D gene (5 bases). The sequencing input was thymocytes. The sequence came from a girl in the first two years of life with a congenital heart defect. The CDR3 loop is CASSLRVWTNTGELFF. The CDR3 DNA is TGTGCCAGCAGCTTAAGAGTGTGGACTAACACCGGGGAGCTGTTTTTT.